This T cell receptor (beta chain) was captured in a study of cytomegalovirus exposure and HLA in healthy donors. The study ran its PCR with 60 Vbeta and 13 Jbeta primers. Only in-frame clones appear in the TCRdb table, and some are missing; sequencing was by immunoSEQ multiplex PCR. The repertoire holds more than 150,000 clones, with around 86% as singletons. V was clipped by 6 bases and J by 2 bases, with 15 bases between them. The CDR3 consists of 15 residues. Germline V gives CDR1 SNHLY, CDR2 FYNNEI. The source is a woman between 18 and 30 years old in good health and CMV-seronegative. The sequencing input was PBMCs. The chain has TRBV2 and TRBJ2-3, with D possibly being TRBD2 (7 bases). The CDR3 reads CASSVVGGATDTQYF. DNA of the CDR3: TGTGCCAGCAGCGTCGTGGGGGGGGCCACAGATACGCAGTATTTT.